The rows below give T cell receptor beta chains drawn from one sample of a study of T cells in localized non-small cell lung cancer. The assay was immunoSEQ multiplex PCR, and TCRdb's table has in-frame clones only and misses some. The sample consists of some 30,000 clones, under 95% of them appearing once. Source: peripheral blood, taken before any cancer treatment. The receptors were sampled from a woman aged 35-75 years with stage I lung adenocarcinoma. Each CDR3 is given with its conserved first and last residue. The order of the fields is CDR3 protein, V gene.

cdr3_aa: CSVEVRGRGTGDTQYF
v_call: TRBV29-1

cdr3_aa: CASTATPQSYNEQFF
v_call: TRBV19

cdr3_aa: CASMGQGMNTEAFF
v_call: TRBV5-1

cdr3_aa: CATSQGENTEAFF
v_call: TRBV10-3

cdr3_aa: CASSLGPSIGEQFF
v_call: TRBV4-1

cdr3_aa: CASSPSLQGNWGYTF
v_call: TRBV7-3

cdr3_aa: CANKGVSTDTQYF
v_call: TRBV10-3

cdr3_aa: CASSLEGVRIREQFF
v_call: TRBV11-2

cdr3_aa: CASSLGQLQDTQYF
v_call: TRBV9

cdr3_aa: CASSFGRISYTF
v_call: TRBV5-8

cdr3_aa: CASSQRGDGTEAFF
v_call: TRBV4-3

cdr3_aa: CASSDLGWQETQYF
v_call: TRBV2

cdr3_aa: CASSQRTGLGELFF
v_call: TRBV4-3

cdr3_aa: CASSSNQGNGYTF
v_call: TRBV11-3

cdr3_aa: CASSLVVGNYGYTF
v_call: TRBV7-8

cdr3_aa: CASSARRDSGNTIYF
v_call: TRBV5-1

cdr3_aa: CASSQGNRRRTSTYNEQFF
v_call: TRBV4-2

cdr3_aa: CASSARTGSNEKLFF
v_call: TRBV9

cdr3_aa: CASRLAAGELFF
v_call: TRBV7-6

cdr3_aa: CASRVYRAGELFF
v_call: TRBV10-2

cdr3_aa: CASSEGALSYEQYF
v_call: TRBV13

cdr3_aa: CASSLAKDGYTF
v_call: TRBV5-6

cdr3_aa: CASSLVSAKNTEAFF
v_call: TRBV7-9

cdr3_aa: CAISAQGGTDTQYF
v_call: TRBV10-3

cdr3_aa: CASSLQGGIDEKLFF
v_call: TRBV7-9

cdr3_aa: CASSLTGPSTDTQYF
v_call: TRBV5-1

cdr3_aa: CASSLRTYGYTF
v_call: TRBV28

cdr3_aa: CSVEDRGIYEQYF
v_call: TRBV29-1

cdr3_aa: CASSSIQGRYNEQFF
v_call: TRBV5-1

cdr3_aa: CASSLGSNYGYTF
v_call: TRBV19

cdr3_aa: CASSVAGTSDQETQYF
v_call: TRBV9

cdr3_aa: CASSFAARGAVGDTQYF
v_call: TRBV5-1

cdr3_aa: CASSLGLDAGGYTF
v_call: TRBV7-8

cdr3_aa: CASGFHEQYF
v_call: TRBV6-5

cdr3_aa: CASSIVETSVTYEQYF
v_call: TRBV19

cdr3_aa: CASSPYRVGGYTF
v_call: TRBV14

cdr3_aa: CASSIGVKDTQYF
v_call: TRBV21-1

cdr3_aa: CASKEFWVGPANYGYTF
v_call: TRBV2

cdr3_aa: CASSNPRGEQFF
v_call: TRBV27

cdr3_aa: CASSVTGRNNEQFF
v_call: TRBV28

cdr3_aa: CASSFSFGWGLQETQYF
v_call: TRBV5-1

cdr3_aa: CASRSGTGDYGYTF
v_call: TRBV5-1

cdr3_aa: CAISGGGVDTQYF
v_call: TRBV10-3

cdr3_aa: CASSWGQTNYGYTF
v_call: TRBV5-8

cdr3_aa: CASSYHVRQGAGEAFF
v_call: TRBV6-5

cdr3_aa: CASSIAGGHSYEQYF
v_call: TRBV19

cdr3_aa: CASSLLSTEAFF
v_call: TRBV11-2

cdr3_aa: CASSPRVFGLSNTGELFF
v_call: TRBV27

cdr3_aa: CASSPLQGANYGYTF
v_call: TRBV18

cdr3_aa: CASSLTPPGHRTSWNYEQYF
v_call: TRBV7-6

cdr3_aa: CASSSSGASYNEQFF
v_call: TRBV5-1

cdr3_aa: CASGLEIGVEAFF
v_call: TRBV12-5